The next 8 T cell receptor beta chains were all read from a single sample in a study of blood T cell repertoires in COVID-19. Profiling relied on immunoSEQ multiplex PCR, and the TCRdb table lists in-frame clones only, not all of them. The sample shows roughly 100,000 clones, 65% to 90% of them seen only once. Sequenced sample: peripheral blood. The receptors come from a man over 45 with acute or convalescent COVID-19.

This clone was observed once. CDR3 sequence (DNA): TGTGCCAGCAGCTTGGACAGGGGGCGAGACACTGAAGCTTTCTTT. Residues: CASSLDRGRDTEAFF. J is TRBJ1-1 and V is TRBV11-2, with 11 bases lining up with TRBD1. With V trimmed by 3 bases and J by 3 bases, 3 bases remained unmatched. This CDR3 spans 15 amino acids. CDR1 SGHAT and CDR2 FQNNGV come from the germline V gene. The whole variable domain, filled in from reference TRBV11-2 and TRBJ1-1, reads EAGVAQSPRYKIIEKRQSVAFWCNPISGHATLYWYQQILGQGPKLLIQFQNNGVVDDSQLPKDRFSAERLKGVDSTLKIQPAKLEDSAVYLCASSLDRGRDTEAFFGQGTRLTVV.

The chain employs TRBV21-1 and TRBJ1-1; the table's TRBD1 call for D was not verified on the DNA. TRBV21-1 is noted as a pseudogene. This CDR3 comprises 14 residues. CDR3 nucleotide sequence: TGTGCCAGCAGCACAGGGGGCCTGAACACTGAAGCTTTCTTT. Amino acid sequence: CASSTGGLNTEAFF.

V is TRBV2 and J is TRBJ2-1; tentatively, D is TRBD2 (6 bases). V was clipped by 2 bases and J by 8 bases, with 13 bases between them. This CDR3 is built from 14 residues. Germline CDR1 reads SNHLY; CDR2 reads FYNNEI. The CDR3 DNA reads as TGTGCCAGCAGTGAATCTAAGCGGGTGTATGAGCAGTTCTTC. Protein: CASSESKRVYEQFF. The variable domain in full, with the rest retrieved from reference TRBV2 and TRBJ2-1, is EPEVTQTPSHQVTQMGQEVILRCVPISNHLYFYWYRQILGQKVEFLVSFYNNEISEKSEIFDDQFSVERPDGSNFTLKIRSTKLEDSAMYFCASSESKRVYEQFFGPGTRLTVL.

This clone was observed at least ten times. The chain uses TRBV11-1 and TRBJ1-4; no firm D call. CDR1 and CDR2 from the germline V gene are SGHAT and FQDESV (reference sequence). There are 16 residues in the CDR3. Trimming pared 5 bases from V and 3 bases from J, leaving 16 bases between. The CDR3 is CASSRRRIGANEKLFF. CDR3 DNA sequence: TGTGCCAGCAGCCGTCGGAGGATCGGAGCTAATGAAAAACTGTTTTTT.

This clone turned up a few times. This chain uses TRBV10-1 with TRBJ2-7; 8 bases match TRBD1. Germline CDR1 and CDR2: WNHNN and SYGVQD (reference sequence). V shed 3 bases, J shed 2 bases, and the junction held 3 bases outside the gene matches. The CDR3 consists of 14 residues. The CDR3 protein is CASSEGTGTYEQYF. The CDR3 DNA reads as TGCGCCAGCAGTGAAGGGACAGGAACCTACGAGCAGTACTTC.

The chain couples TRBV28 to TRBJ1-5; 10 bases align to TRBD1. With V trimmed by 5 bases and J by 3 bases, 7 bases remained unmatched. CDR3 length equals 16 residues. Looked up from germline, CDR1 is MDHEN and CDR2 is SYDVKM. The CDR3: CASSTGQGGFNQPQHF. CDR3 DNA: TGTGCCAGCAGTACCGGACAGGGGGGGTTCAATCAGCCCCAGCATTTT.

The rearrangement uses TRBV3-1 (or the pseudogene TRBV3-2) and TRBJ2-7, with TRBD1 matching 7 bases. J gave up 3 bases and V 4 bases, and 9 bases lay outside the gene matches. The CDR3 runs 15 residues. Germline V gene data show CDR1 as LGHDT and CDR2 as YNNKEL (reference sequence). CDR3 nucleotide sequence: TGTGCCAGCAGCCCATCAATTGGGACAGTCTACGAGCAGTACTTC. It specifies CASSPSIGTVYEQYF.

The chain has TRBV4-1 and TRBJ2-7; possible D gene TRBD1, 6 bases. V was clipped by 4 bases and J by 2 bases, with 9 bases between them. CDR1 is MGHRA and CDR2 is YSYEKL in the germline V gene. There are 13 residues in the CDR3. In DNA form, the CDR3 reads TGCGCCAGCAGCCTAGGGGGACCCTACGAGCAGTACTTC. This translates into CASSLGGPYEQYF.